The next 21 T cell receptor beta chains were all read from a single sample in a study of T-cell memory formation after mild COVID-19. MiXCR, applied by TCRdb to the 5' RACE reads, yields one record per CDR3 protein. Of fewer than 500,000 distinct CDR3 sequences in the sample, about 23% were seen once. Sequenced: PBMCs or a T cell subset sorted from them (not recorded which). These TCRs come from an adult woman who had mild COVID-19 (a few samples of this study predate the infection). Cell type and time point are not known.

The chain employs TRBV7-9 and TRBJ2-5; D is uncertain. The CDR3 covers 13 residues. The germline gives CDR1 SEHNR, CDR2 FQNEAQ (reference sequence). V lost 6 bases, J lost 0 bases, and 8 bases lay in between. CDR3 nucleotides: TGTGCCAGCAGACGTGTCGACCAAGAGACCCAGTACTTC. Amino acids: CASRRVDQETQYF. The full variable domain, with the rest looked up from reference TRBV7-9 and TRBJ2-5, is DTGVSQNPRHKITKRGQNVTFRCDPISEHNRLYWYRQTLGQGPEFLTYFQNEAQLEKSRLLSDRFSAERPKGSFSTLEIQRTEQGDSAMYLCASRRVDQETQYFGPGTRLLVL.

Only a few counts were recorded for this clonotype. This chain joins TRBV7-2 and TRBJ2-1, with 10 bases that match TRBD2. The germline V gene has CDR1 SGHTA and CDR2 FQGNSA. V shed 1 base, J shed 8 bases, and the junction held 14 bases outside the gene matches. The CDR3 has 18 residues. CDR3 in DNA: TGTGCCAGCAGCTTAGAATGGAGCGGGAGGGCCATGATCGATGAGCAGTTCTTC. This encodes CASSLEWSGRAMIDEQFF.

The table lists this clonotype with a few counts. The chain recombines TRBV19 with TRBJ1-5, with 8 bases lining up with TRBD1. The germline V gene has CDR1 LNHDA and CDR2 SQIVND (reference sequence). V shed 5 bases, J shed 2 bases, and the junction held 5 bases outside the gene matches. The CDR3 is made up of 15 amino acids. The CDR3 sequence is CASSSDRAGNQPQHF. CDR3 in DNA: TGTGCCAGTAGTTCGGACAGGGCTGGCAATCAGCCCCAGCATTTT. Looking up the rest from reference TRBV19 and TRBJ1-5 gives the full variable domain: DGGITQSPKYLFRKEGQNVTLSCEQNLNHDAMYWYRQDPGQGLRLIYYSQIVNDFQKGDIAEGYSVSREKKESFPLTVTSAQKNPTAFYLCASSSDRAGNQPQHFGDGTRLSIL.

This clonotype was seen only once. V is TRBV30 and J is TRBJ2-7, with D uncertain. This CDR3 contains 11 residues. Trimming stripped 1 base from V and 7 bases from J, with 8 bases between. CDR1 and CDR2 from the germline V gene are GTSNPN and SVGIG (reference sequence). The CDR3 protein is CAWSGLREQYF. The CDR3 DNA reads TGTGCCTGGAGTGGCCTTAGAGAGCAGTACTTC. The complete variable domain, with remaining parts taken from reference TRBV30 and TRBJ2-7, reads SQTIHQWPATLVQPVGSPLSLECTVEGTSNPNLYWYRQAAGRGLQLLFYSVGIGQISSEVPQNLSASRPQDRQFILSSKKLLLSDSGFYLCAWSGLREQYFGPGTRLTVT.

The V gene is TRBV7-2, the J gene TRBJ1-1; D not certain. Trimming took off 5 bases at V and 1 base at J, with 11 bases between the two ends. The CDR3 contains 14 residues. Germline CDR1 is SGHTA and CDR2 is FQGNSA. The DNA of the CDR3 is TGTGCCAGCAGCACGGCCTTAGCGAACACTGAAGCTTTCTTT. Its protein is CASSTALANTEAFF.

This chain uses TRBV6-5 with TRBJ1-2; weak D call: TRBD1 (5 bases). The germline V and J ends were trimmed by 7 bases and 0 bases, with 12 bases remaining between them. Germline V gene lookup returns CDR1 MNHEY and CDR2 SVGAGI. The CDR3 sequence is 14 residues long. The CDR3 DNA reads as TGTGCCAGCAAAAAGGGACGGGCTAACTATGGCTACACCTTC. It is translated as CASKKGRANYGYTF.

This chain joins TRBV7-2 and TRBJ1-5; D remains unclear. Germline lookup yields CDR1 SGHTA and CDR2 FQGNSA. The CDR3 is made up of 13 amino acids. Between the trimmed V and J ends, which lost 2 bases and 5 bases, there was a span of 7 bases. The CDR3 DNA reads as TGTGCCAGCAGCTTATCCCGGGATCAGCCCCAGCATTTT. This translates into CASSLSRDQPQHF.

The table lists this clonotype with a few counts. The chain links TRBV29-1 to TRBJ2-7; TRBD1 agrees at 8 bases. CDR1 and CDR2 from the germline V gene are SQVTM and ANQGSEA. With 7 bases clipped from V and 5 bases from J, the junction kept 13 bases outside the gene matches. This CDR3 comprises 14 residues. The CDR3 region has the DNA TGCAGCGGGAGCCGACAGGGGTCCATCGACGAGCAGTACTTC. Residues: CSGSRQGSIDEQYF.

This chain links TRBV24-1 with TRBJ2-3; possible D gene TRBD2, 6 bases. This CDR3 comprises 14 residues. The V gene's germline CDR1 is KGHDR and CDR2 SFDVKD. The V end lost 3 bases, the J end lost 6 bases, and 12 bases lay between the germline ends. CDR3 sequence reads: CATSDGGSSDTQYF. CDR3 coding DNA: TGTGCCACCAGTGATGGGGGGAGTTCCGATACGCAGTATTTT.

This clonotype has only a few counts. V is TRBV20-1 and J is TRBJ1-2, with D perhaps matching TRBD1 (6 bases). This CDR3 is 14 amino acids long. V lost 3 bases, J lost 3 bases, and 14 bases lay in between. CDR1 is DFQATT, CDR2 SNEGSKA, per germline (reference sequence). CDR3 sequence: CSASEQGLDYGYTF. CDR3 in DNA: TGCAGTGCTAGTGAGCAGGGGCTGGACTATGGCTACACCTTC.

The rearrangement joins TRBV6-1 to TRBJ2-7; 10 nucleotides agree with TRBD2. The germline V gene encodes CDR1 MNHNS and CDR2 SASEGT. This CDR3 contains 14 residues. With 5 bases clipped from V and 1 base from J, the junction kept 2 bases outside the gene matches. The CDR3 DNA follows: TGTGCCAGCAGTAAGACTAGCGGGTCCTACGAGCAGTACTTC. It specifies CASSKTSGSYEQYF.

The chain joins TRBV15 to TRBJ1-2; D gene unclear. This CDR3 has 14 amino acids. Germline assignment: CDR1 LNHNV and CDR2 YYDKDF (reference sequence). Trimming cost V 0 bases and J 8 bases, with 13 bases left between them. CDR3 amino acids: CATSRDGRSSGYTF. CDR3 DNA: TGTGCCACCAGCAGAGATGGCCGCAGTTCGGGCTACACCTTC.

As regards this clonotype: A much larger clone differs by one base, so this may be a read error. This chain joins TRBV3-1 and TRBJ2-7; D remains ambiguous. CDR1 is LGHDT, CDR2 YNNKEL, per germline (reference sequence). The CDR3 has 10 amino acids. V shed 6 bases and J shed 4 bases, with 4 bases lying between them. The DNA of the CDR3 is TGTGCCAGCAGGGAATACGAGCAGTACTTC. Translation gives CASREYEQYF.

J is TRBJ1-3 and V is TRBV12-3 or TRBV12-4; D not certain. Trimming shortened V by 4 bases and J by 6 bases, and 16 bases separated the two germline ends. CDR3 length: 15 amino acids. This CDR3 is CASSSPRTVVNTIYF. DNA of the CDR3: TGTGCCAGCAGTTCCCCCCGGACCGTCGTAAACACCATATATTTT.

This clonotype was counted a few times. J is TRBJ2-1 and V is TRBV9; the match to TRBD2 covers 15 bases. With V trimmed by 0 bases and J by 5 bases, 6 bases remained unmatched. Germline V gene sequence: CDR1 SGDLS, CDR2 YYNGEE. The CDR3 is 18 residues long. The CDR3 loop reads CASSVEGLAGGRNNEQFF. In DNA, the CDR3 is TGTGCCAGCAGCGTAGAGGGACTAGCGGGAGGCCGCAACAATGAGCAGTTCTTC.

The chain has TRBV7-3 and TRBJ2-1, with TRBD1 as a possible D gene (6 bases). The CDR3 has 17 residues. The V gene's germline CDR1 is SGHTA and CDR2 FQGTGA. Trimming pared 4 bases from V and 3 bases from J, leaving 19 bases between. CDR3 sequence: CASSSGAVWGGYNEQFF. CDR3 nucleotides: TGTGCCAGCAGCTCAGGGGCTGTGTGGGGTGGCTACAATGAGCAGTTCTTC.

The table lists this clonotype with a few counts. The rearrangement links TRBV7-2 to TRBJ2-3; no firm D call. Trimming shortened V by 1 base and J by 7 bases, and 6 bases separated the two germline ends. The CDR3 has 12 residues. Germline CDR1 is SGHTA and CDR2 is FQGNSA. As DNA, the CDR3 is TGTGCCAGCAGCTTAGGCTCGTATACGCAGTATTTT. It encodes CASSLGSYTQYF.

The chain joins TRBV7-3 to TRBJ2-1; tentatively, D is TRBD1 or TRBD2 (5 bases each). The germline CDR1 and CDR2 sequences are SGHTA and FQGTGA. V was cut by 8 bases and J by 5 bases, with 19 bases left in between. There are 15 residues in the CDR3. As DNA, the CDR3 is TGTGCCAGCTCAGCGGCCGGACATCTAAACAATGAGCAGTTCTTC. Protein sequence: CASSAAGHLNNEQFF.

The DNA for the CDR3 is TGCAGTGCTCCTTGGACAGGGAACACTGAAGCTTTCTTT. Its translation is CSAPWTGNTEAFF. This chain joins TRBV20-1 and TRBJ1-1; 7 bases line up with TRBD1. Germline V gives CDR1 DFQATT, CDR2 SNEGSKA (reference sequence). CDR3 size: 13 residues. The V gene end was trimmed by 5 bases and the J gene end by 1 base; junction bases not matched to a gene: 4.

V is TRBV27 and J is TRBJ1-2, with D possibly matching TRBD1 (6 bases). This CDR3 has 13 amino acids. Trimming took off 5 bases at V and 8 bases at J, with 15 bases between the two ends. The germline V gene encodes CDR1 MNHEY and CDR2 SMNVEV (reference sequence). The CDR3 DNA follows: TGTGCCAGCAGTCTCAACAGGGTGAAAGGCTACACCTTC. Protein: CASSLNRVKGYTF.

This clonotype was detected only a few times. This chain uses TRBV4-3 with TRBJ2-1, with D possibly called TRBD1 or TRBD2 (5 bases each). Germline V gives CDR1 LGHNA, CDR2 YSLEER. Trimming removed 4 bases at V and 6 bases at J, with 25 bases between. The CDR3 runs to 18 residues. The CDR3 nucleotides are TGCGCCAGCAGCCGACTCGCGACCGGGACCCAGAAACTCAATGAGCAGTTCTTC. Translated, it gives CASSRLATGTQKLNEQFF.